These T cell receptor beta chains were read from a single sample in a study of cytomegalovirus exposure and HLA in healthy donors. TCRdb's copy holds only in-frame clones and misses some; the assay was immunoSEQ multiplex PCR. The table lists a few hundred thousand clones, about three quarters of them singletons. Sequencing input: PBMCs. These receptors came from a man between 40 and 49 years old in good health and CMV-seronegative. Each CDR3 is given without its conserved first and last residue.

J | V | CDR3
TRBJ2-7 | TRBV7-9 | SSSGTGYEQY
TRBJ2-7 | TRBV4-1 | ASSQGASGTYEQY
TRBJ1-2 | TRBV7-2 | ASSPTNLNYGYT
TRBJ2-6 | TRBV5-4 | ASSLYGSSGANVLT
TRBJ2-5 | TRBV9 | ASSGGQGQTQY
TRBJ1-1 | TRBV19 | ASSIDDRAMNTEAF
TRBJ2-7 | TRBV7-6 | ASSLDPIFSYEQY
TRBJ2-3 | TRBV7-9 | SSSPSGGAGDTQY
TRBJ1-1 | TRBV27 | ASSSWGLRNEAF
TRBJ1-6 | TRBV19 | ASSMEKGVGSPLH
TRBJ2-7 | TRBV7-6 | ASSLVRGAGEQY
TRBJ2-7 | TRBV5-4 | ASSLRSGRDEQY
TRBJ1-2 | TRBV5-6 | ASSSGPRLNNYGYT
TRBJ1-6 | TRBV6-1 | ASSEAREGYSPLH
TRBJ1-2 | TRBV5-4 | ASSLDVAGGSGGYT
TRBJ2-3 | TRBV27 | ASSFGTSGRRAQY
TRBJ2-3 | TRBV13 | ASSPKPAGGSADTQY
TRBJ1-1 | TRBV5-1 | ASSFTPTENTEAF
TRBJ2-2 | TRBV12-5 | ASGLVDSHTGELF
TRBJ2-7 | TRBV27 | ASSHLAGNTYEQY
TRBJ2-3 | TRBV28 | ASSLGAGADTQY
TRBJ2-2 | TRBV10-1 | ASSFGRAGELF
TRBJ1-1 | TRBV7-3 | ASSLQGWDTEAF
TRBJ1-3 | TRBV6-1 | ASSEFGQADFGNTIY
TRBJ2-2 | TRBV7-2 | ASSLGMLAGVGTGELF
TRBJ1-4 | TRBV7-9 | SSSLGQASEKLF
TRBJ2-7 | TRBV30 | AWSTPGDPYEQY
TRBJ1-2 | TRBV20-1 | SASEGDTYT
TRBJ2-1 | TRBV5-4 | ASSLGTSGRVEQF
TRBJ1-1 | TRBV11-2 | ASSPAGPSAEAF
TRBJ2-5 | TRBV29-1 | SVYTSGRALRFQETQY
TRBJ2-1 | TRBV7-3 | ASSPNGGSANEQF
TRBJ2-4 | TRBV7-2 | ASSSTGNIQY
TRBJ2-1 | TRBV29-1 | SSLGLNSYNEQF
TRBJ1-2 | TRBV6-1 | ASSEYDRGHYGYT
TRBJ2-3 | TRBV7-9 | ASSREGAWDTQY
TRBJ2-7 | TRBV2 | ASSEGQFEQY
TRBJ1-1 | TRBV5-6 | ASSLSDNGAF
TRBJ1-2 | TRBV6-4 | ASSVDRGKGYT
TRBJ1-1 | TRBV10-3 | AISESSGGTEAF
TRBJ1-1 | TRBV5-8 | ASLSRTGIPNTEAF
TRBJ2-1 | TRBV27 | ASSLSRTSRSHSEQF
TRBJ2-7 | TRBV7-2 | ASRLSGTTNLYEQY
TRBJ2-5 | TRBV7-3 | ASSLAGSGSAQY
TRBJ1-6 | TRBV7-9 | SSSHREGNSPLH
TRBJ2-7 | TRBV7-8 | ASSREKEQY
TRBJ1-1 | TRBV5-1 | ASSLVGGGNTEAF
TRBJ2-2 | TRBV5-1 | ASSFDREKNTGELF
TRBJ2-2 | TRBV6-4 | ASSRDRRSGELF
TRBJ2-2 | TRBV7-3 | ASSWYRETGELF
TRBJ1-3 | TRBV28 | ASRSRAAGNTIY
TRBJ2-7 | TRBV5-1 | ASRRDTGYEQY
TRBJ2-1 | TRBV7-2 | ASTRLPGLAGYNEQF